The present T cell receptor beta chain was sequenced within a study of T cells in Graves' hyperthyroidism and ophthalmopathy. Study as a whole: Sampling of peripheral blood happened at initial diagnosis, prior to any treatment.

Regions amplified from RNA transcripts were the TCR beta CDR3 regions. First-round RT-PCR targeting the TCR CDR3 was performed with the HTBI primer set. One entry per CDR3 protein, called by TCRdb with MiXCR from the multiplex PCR reads. The sample shows about 280,000 distinct CDR3 sequences, less than 30% of them seen only once. Diagnoses were established using clinical symptoms, serum thyroxine and TRAb, thyroid ultrasound and orbital computed tomography. Sampled blood dates from first hyperthyroidism diagnosis, and it precedes any ophthalmopathy symptoms. The germline V gene has CDR1 SGHTA and CDR2 FQGNSA. The CDR3 has 13 amino acids. Unmatched junction bases numbered 7, after V lost 4 bases and J lost 8 bases. The sample holds one count of this clonotype.

The sequence was collected from a man aged 40-49 years with Graves' hyperthyroidism that later progressed to Graves' ophthalmopathy. The chain has TRBV7-2 and TRBJ1-2, with 7 bases identical to TRBD1. Sequenced input: blood. The CDR3 region is CASSSGQDLGYTF. CDR3 coding DNA: TGTGCCAGCAGCTCAGGACAGGACTTGGGCTACACCTTC.